Detailed here is one T cell receptor beta chain. Its target is not known. Sequenced by immunoSEQ multiplex PCR; TCRdb stores in-frame clones only, minus some. The sample has around 300,000 clones, less than 90% seen once. This sample was taken from a study of Ad26.COV2.S vaccination and SARS-CoV-2 variants. The study, taken as a whole, reports: After vaccination, reports described spike-specific CD8+ and CD4+ T cell responses as showing substantial breadth. Vaccinated individuals (as opposed to placebo recipients) had higher spike-specific TCR breadth.

Sample treatment: some 20 received Ad26.COV2.S at low or high dose, single or two shots; about five received placebo; per-sample allocation not given. Specimen acquisition occurred on day 63 following the initial vaccine or placebo injection. This receptor was taken from a person aged 18-60 years who received the Ad26.COV2.S COVID-19 vaccine or a placebo. This specimen was peripheral blood, taken in a trial of Ad26.COV2.S vaccine versus placebo.

CDR3 in amino acids: CASSPPGRGKVEQYF. CDR3 nucleotides: TGTGCCAGCTCACCTCCGGGCAGGGGGAAGGTCGAGCAGTACTTC. The chain recombines TRBV18 with TRBJ2-7, with 7 positions matching TRBD1. The CDR3 is 15 amino acids. J gave up 6 bases and V 3 bases, and 11 bases lay outside the gene matches. The germline CDR1 and CDR2 sequences are KGHSH and LQKENI.